This TCR beta chain derives from a study of OX40 agonist ivuxolimab in advanced cancers. Study in general: Patients in dose escalation had liver, melanoma, kidney or head and neck cancers. Previous treatment with anti-PD-1, anti-PD-L1 or anti-CTLA-4 therapy was allowed; 40% had received some. Study-wide results and limits: CD8+ T cells (on average) carried more expanded clones than CD4+ T cells.

In regard to this clone: Antigen specificity is unknown.

The V gene's germline CDR1 is LNHNV and CDR2 YYDKDF (reference sequence). The CDR3 covers 16 residues. V lost 3 bases to trimming and J lost 1 base, with 10 bases between them. Sequencing was performed with immunoSEQ multiplex PCR; in TCRdb, only in-frame clones are kept and a portion is missing. The data show under 50,000 clones, around 80% seen once. The chain carries TRBV15 and TRBJ2-6; no definite D call. The sample here was CD4+ or CD8+ T cells sorted from blood, taken in a trial of the OX40 agonist ivuxolimab. The clonotype was recovered from an adult with an advanced solid tumor such as melanoma, head and neck, liver or kidney cancer. The CDR3 DNA is TGTGCCACCAGCAGGAAGAGAAATTCTGGGGCCAACGTCCTGACTTTC. Translating it yields CATSRKRNSGANVLTF.